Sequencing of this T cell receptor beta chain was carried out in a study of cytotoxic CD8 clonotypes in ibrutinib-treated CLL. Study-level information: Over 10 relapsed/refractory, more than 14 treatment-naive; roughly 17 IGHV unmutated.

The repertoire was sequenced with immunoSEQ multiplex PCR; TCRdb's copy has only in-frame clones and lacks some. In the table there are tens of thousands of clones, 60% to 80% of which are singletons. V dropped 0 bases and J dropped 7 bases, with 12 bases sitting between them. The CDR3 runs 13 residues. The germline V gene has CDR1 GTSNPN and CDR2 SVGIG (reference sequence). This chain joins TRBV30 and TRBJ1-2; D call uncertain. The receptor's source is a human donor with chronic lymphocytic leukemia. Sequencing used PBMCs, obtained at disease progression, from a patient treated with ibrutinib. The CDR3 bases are TGTGCCTGGAGTGTAGTGTCGAAGGGTGGCTACACCTTC. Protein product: CAWSVVSKGGYTF. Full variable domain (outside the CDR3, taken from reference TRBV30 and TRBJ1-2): SQTIHQWPATLVQPVGSPLSLECTVEGTSNPNLYWYRQAAGRGLQLLFYSVGIGQISSEVPQNLSASRPQDRQFILSSKKLLLSDSGFYLCAWSVVSKGGYTFGSGTRLTVV.